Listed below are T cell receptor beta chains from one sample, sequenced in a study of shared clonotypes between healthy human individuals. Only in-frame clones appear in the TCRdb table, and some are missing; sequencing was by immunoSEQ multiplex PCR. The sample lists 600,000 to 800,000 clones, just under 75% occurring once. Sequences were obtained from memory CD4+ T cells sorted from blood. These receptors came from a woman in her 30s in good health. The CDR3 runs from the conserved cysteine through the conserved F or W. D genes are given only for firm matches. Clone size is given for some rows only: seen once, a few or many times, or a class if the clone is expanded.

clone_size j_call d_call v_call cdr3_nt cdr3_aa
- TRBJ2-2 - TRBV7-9 TGTGCCAGCAGCTTGGGGGGAAGGAACACCGGGGAGCTGTTTTTT CASSLGGRNTGELFF
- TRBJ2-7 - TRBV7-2 TGTGCCAGCAGGAAAACCGGGGTCTCCTACGAGCAGTACTTC CASRKTGVSYEQYF
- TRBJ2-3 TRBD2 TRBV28 TGTGCCAGCAGTACAAACCAGGGAGCGGGAGCCAAAGATACGCAGTATTTT CASSTNQGAGAKDTQYF
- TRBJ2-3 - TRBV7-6 TGTGCCAGCAGCTGGGGTTCGGGTGGACGGCACACAGATACGCAGTATTTT CASSWGSGGRHTDTQYF
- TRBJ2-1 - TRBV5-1 TGCGCCAGCAGCTTGTCAGGCGGATACAATGAGCAGTTCTTC CASSLSGGYNEQFF
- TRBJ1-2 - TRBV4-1 TGCGCCAGCAGCCAACAGGGGCCCGATCTTAACTATGGCTACACCTTC CASSQQGPDLNYGYTF
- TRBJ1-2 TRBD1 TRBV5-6 TGTGCCAGCAGCTCGACAGGGGGTAGCTATGGCTACACCTTC CASSSTGGSYGYTF
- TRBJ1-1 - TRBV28 TGTGCCAGCAGTTCGACCACAGGGCTAACTTTCTTT CASSSTTGLTFF
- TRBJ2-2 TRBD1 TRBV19 TGTGCCAGTAGTATACGCCAGGGACAGGGGCGCACCGGGGAGCTGTTTTTT CASSIRQGQGRTGELFF
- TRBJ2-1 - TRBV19 TGTGCCAGTAGTATAGATAGCGGCAACAATGAGCAGTTCTTC CASSIDSGNNEQFF
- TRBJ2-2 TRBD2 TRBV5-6 TGTGCCAGCAGCTTTCCCCTTGGGCTAGCGGGAGTGAACACCGGGGAGCTGTTTTTT CASSFPLGLAGVNTGELFF
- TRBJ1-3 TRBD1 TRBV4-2 TGTGCCAGCAGCCAAGATCTTGCTAGGACAGGGAGATTCACCATATATTTT CASSQDLARTGRFTIYF
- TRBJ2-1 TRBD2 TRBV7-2 TGTGCCAGCAGCCAGTCTAGCGGGAGGGATTACAATGAGCAGTTCTTC CASSQSSGRDYNEQFF
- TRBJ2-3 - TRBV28 TGTGCCAGCAGTCCTCGTACAGATACGCAGTATTTT CASSPRTDTQYF
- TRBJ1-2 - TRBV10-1 TGCGCCAGTGAGACTTATTGGGTCGAGTATGGCTACACCTTC CASETYWVEYGYTF
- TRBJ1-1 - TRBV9 TGTGCCAGCAGCGTAGCTCAGAACACTGAAGCTTTCTTT CASSVAQNTEAFF
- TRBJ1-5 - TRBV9 TGTGCCAGCAGCGTATGGGTTGGGGGCGCACAGCCCCAGCATTTT CASSVWVGGAQPQHF
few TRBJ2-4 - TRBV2 TGTGCCAGCAGTGAGATTCGGGGTCTAGGAAACATTCAGTACTTC CASSEIRGLGNIQYF
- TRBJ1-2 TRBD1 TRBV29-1 TGCAGCGTTGCAGGGGGCGCGGGCGGCTACACCTTC CSVAGGAGGYTF
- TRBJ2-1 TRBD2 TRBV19 TGTGCCAGTAGTAGGAGGCCTCCGGGACTAGCGCTGTCGGGGGCCCATGAGCAGTTCTTC CASSRRPPGLALSGAHEQFF
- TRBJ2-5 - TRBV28 TGTGCCAGCAGTTTAATTTCTCCCAAAGAGACCCAGTACTTC CASSLISPKETQYF
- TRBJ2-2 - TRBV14 TGTGCCAGCAGCCAAGTTTCTTGGCGGGAGCTGTTTTTT CASSQVSWRELFF
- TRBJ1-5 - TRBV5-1 TGCGCCAGCAGCTTGGCAGACGGAATCAATCAGCCCCAGCATTTT CASSLADGINQPQHF
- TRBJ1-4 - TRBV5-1 TGCGCCAGCAGCCTTCACGATAACAATGAAAAACTGTTTTTT CASSLHDNNEKLFF
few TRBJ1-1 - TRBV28 TGTGCCAGCAGCCGTCCCCGCACTGAAGCTTTCTTT CASSRPRTEAFF
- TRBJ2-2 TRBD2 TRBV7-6 TGTGCCAGCAGCTTCGTTACTAGCGGGACGGCCGGGGAGCTGTTTTTT CASSFVTSGTAGELFF
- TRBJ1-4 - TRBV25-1 TGTGCCAGCAGTGCGCCTGGAAGCCTCTCTAATGAAAAACTGTTTTTT CASSAPGSLSNEKLFF
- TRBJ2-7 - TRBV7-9 TGTGCCAGCAGCTTAGGTGACTACGAGCAGTACTTC CASSLGDYEQYF
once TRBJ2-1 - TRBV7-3 TGTGCCAGCAGCTTAAGCCTGGACAATGAGCAGTTCTTC CASSLSLDNEQFF
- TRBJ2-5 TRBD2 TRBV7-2 TGTGCCAGCAGCTTAGGCGGGAGAGGCGAGACCCAGTACTTC CASSLGGRGETQYF
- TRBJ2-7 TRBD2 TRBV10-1 TGCGCCAGCTCAGAAGGGCCAGGGCGGACTAGCGGGAGAACAGACGAGCAGTACTTC CASSEGPGRTSGRTDEQYF
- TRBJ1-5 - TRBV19 TGTGCCAGTAGTAACACGGCAGGCGGGCAGCCCCAGCATTTT CASSNTAGGQPQHF
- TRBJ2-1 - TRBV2 TGTGCCAGCTGTTATATCCGGGGCAATGAGCAGTTCTTC CASCYIRGNEQFF
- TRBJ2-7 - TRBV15 TGTGCCACCAGCAGAGAAATGGGTTCCTACGAGCAGTACTTC CATSREMGSYEQYF
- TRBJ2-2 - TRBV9 TGTGCCAGCAGCGTAGTAGGTACCGGGGAGCTGTTTTTT CASSVVGTGELFF
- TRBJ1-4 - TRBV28 TGTGCCAGCAATGGGGGATGGGATGAAAAACTGTTTTTT CASNGGWDEKLFF
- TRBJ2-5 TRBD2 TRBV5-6 TGTGCCAGCAGCTTCCTAGCGGGAGGGCCAGGGACCCAGTACTTC CASSFLAGGPGTQYF
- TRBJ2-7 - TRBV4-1 TGCGCCAGCAGCCAAGACCCAACTAGGCCAGGCGATCCCTACGAGCAGTACTTC CASSQDPTRPGDPYEQYF
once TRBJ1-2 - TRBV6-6 TGTGCCAGCAGTTACTCGATTCAGCCTACCAATGGCTACACCTTC CASSYSIQPTNGYTF
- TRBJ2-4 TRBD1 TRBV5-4 TGTGCCAGCAGTTTTTGGACAGGGGGCTCAAACATTCAGTACTTC CASSFWTGGSNIQYF
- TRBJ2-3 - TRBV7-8 TGTGCCAGCAGCCAAGCTGGGCAAGATACGCAGTATTTT CASSQAGQDTQYF
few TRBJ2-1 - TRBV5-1 TGCGCCAGCAGCTTGGTAGGCACCTCCTACAATGAGCAGTTCTTC CASSLVGTSYNEQFF
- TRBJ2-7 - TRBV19 TGTGCCAGTAGGAGGGGAGCAACAGGGACCCCCTACGAGCAGTACTTC CASRRGATGTPYEQYF